This record looks at one TCR beta chain sequence and its context. What it recognizes is unknown. This sample was included in a study of cytomegalovirus exposure and HLA in healthy donors. The study, taken as a whole, reports: Roughly even sequencing depth across donors was the assumption behind the presence/absence analyses. Earlier findings revealed that most TCR beta V segments proved productive either about 90% or about 30% of the time.

PCR employed 60 Vbeta and 13 Jbeta primers. TCRdb keeps only in-frame clones here, not all; method: immunoSEQ multiplex PCR. The repertoire holds about 76,000 clones, with more than 55% as singletons. Germline values: CDR1 KGHSH, CDR2 LQKENI. The length of the CDR3 is 16 residues. V dropped 0 bases and J dropped 2 bases, with 11 bases sitting between them. The sample comprised PBMCs. V gene TRBV18 combines with J gene TRBJ1-5; unclear D gene. The clonotype originates from a man aged 55-75 years in good health and CMV-seropositive. CDR3 nucleotides: TGTGCCAGCTCACCACCGGGCCTCTCGGGCAATCAGCCCCAGCATTTT. This gives the protein CASSPPGLSGNQPQHF. Combining the CDR3 with reference TRBV18 and TRBJ1-5 gives the whole variable domain NAGVMQNPRHLVRRRGQEARLRCSPMKGHSHVYWYRQLPEEGLKFMVYLQKENIIDESGMPKERFSAEFPKEGPSILRIQQVVRGDSAAYFCASSPPGLSGNQPQHFGDGTRLSIL.